The entry that follows covers one TCR beta chain sequence. Its antigen remains unknown. Clones were read by immunoSEQ multiplex PCR, and TCRdb kept only the in-frame ones, dropping some. In the table there are 4,500 to 5,000 clones, around 67% of which are singletons. The source of the sample is a study of CD8 T cell repertoires and HIV-1 epitope variants. Study-level information: The baseline condition was 1M T cells left uncultured.

CDR3 size: 16 residues. The V segment lost 1 base and the J segment 4 bases; nucleotides outside the gene matches: 5. CDR1 is SGHNT and CDR2 is YYREEE in the germline V gene (reference sequence). This TCR derives from a male donor with HIV. The sample comprised cultured CD8+ T cells derived from PBMCs. V usage is TRBV5-4 and J usage is TRBJ2-2; 9 bases map to TRBD1. CDR3 residues: CASSLKTGGATGELFF. CDR3 nucleotide sequence: TGTGCCAGCAGCTTGAAGACAGGGGGAGCCACCGGGGAGCTGTTTTTT. Drawing the rest from reference TRBV5-4 and TRBJ2-2, the complete variable domain is ETGVTQSPTHLIKTRGQQVTLRCSSQSGHNTVSWYQQALGQGPQFIFQYYREEENGRGNFPPRFSGLQFPNYSSELNVNALELDDSALYLCASSLKTGGATGELFFGEGSRLTVL.